The rows below give T cell receptor beta chains drawn from one sample of a study of blood T cell repertoires in COVID-19. Using immunoSEQ multiplex PCR, the repertoire was profiled, and TCRdb retains in-frame clones only, with some absent. Among hundreds of thousands of clones, around 87% were seen once, and the ten largest hold around 7.8%. Sequencing input: peripheral blood. The receptors were sampled from a man in his sixties who had recovered from COVID-19. Each CDR3 is given with its conserved first and last residue. D genes are given only for firm matches. Expanded clones get a size class; other rows say once, few or many, or leave the size out.

-	-	TRBV2	TRBJ1-1	16	CASSSRGGGMNTEAFF	TGTGCCAGCTCCTCCCGGGGGGGCGGGATGAACACTGAAGCTTTCTTT
-	-	TRBV4-1	TRBJ2-2	19	CASSQQADGRGPNTGELFF	TGCGCCAGCAGCCAACAGGCAGACGGGCGGGGCCCGAACACCGGGGAGCTGTTTTTT
-	-	TRBV6-5	TRBJ1-2	11	CASTQGYGYTF	TGTGCCAGCACCCAGGGATATGGCTACACCTTC
-	TRBD1	TRBV3-1/TRBV3-2	TRBJ2-1	15	CASSQRDRVVNEQFF	TGTGCCAGCAGCCAGCGGGACAGGGTGGTTAATGAGCAGTTCTTC
-	-	TRBV19	TRBJ2-5	15	CASSIKTGVRETQYF	TGTGCCAGTAGCATTAAGACGGGGGTGCGGGAGACCCAGTACTTC
once	TRBD1	TRBV6-5	TRBJ1-6	15	CASTLGQGNGSPLHF	TGTGCCAGCACTCTAGGACAGGGCAATGGTTCACCCCTCCACTTT
-	-	TRBV15	TRBJ1-1	13	CATSRDAGTEAFF	TGTGCCACCAGCAGAGATGCGGGGACTGAAGCTTTCTTT
-	TRBD1	TRBV7-2	TRBJ1-6	14	CASSRTGLISPLHF	TGTGCCAGCAGCCGGACAGGCTTAATTTCACCCCTCCACTTT
-	TRBD2	TRBV14	TRBJ2-7	17	CASSSTSGGTHSYEQYF	TGTGCCAGCAGCTCGACTAGCGGGGGGACCCACTCCTACGAGCAGTACTTC
few	-	TRBV6-1	TRBJ2-7	15	CASSDPRTAAYEQYF	TGTGCCAGCAGTGATCCAAGGACAGCAGCCTACGAGCAGTACTTC
-	TRBD1	TRBV18	TRBJ1-5	13	CASPGQANQPQHF	TGTGCCAGCCCGGGACAGGCCAATCAGCCCCAGCATTTT
-	-	TRBV6-5	TRBJ2-3	15	CASSWGGEGTDTQYF	TGTGCCAGCAGTTGGGGCGGGGAAGGCACAGATACGCAGTATTTT
once	TRBD1	TRBV5-1	TRBJ2-2	13	CASWTGFTGELFF	TGCGCCAGTTGGACAGGCTTCACCGGGGAGCTGTTTTTT
-	TRBD2	TRBV19	TRBJ2-3	14	CASKPSGSTDTQYF	TGTGCCAGTAAGCCTAGCGGGAGCACAGATACGCAGTATTTT
-	TRBD1	TRBV10-3	TRBJ2-1	15	CAISTGQGEYNEQFF	TGTGCCATCAGTACCGGACAGGGAGAATACAATGAGCAGTTCTTC
-	-	TRBV7-9	TRBJ1-5	14	CASSATEDNQPQHF	TGTGCCAGCAGCGCGACGGAGGATAATCAGCCCCAGCATTTT